This T cell receptor (beta chain) was identified in a study of CXCR3-negative and CXCR3-positive naive CD8 T cells. General study findings and limits: The TRB CDR3s that CXCR3-positive naive cells carried were more hydrophobic than those of CXCR3-negative naive cells. Much lower diversity was found in memory CD8+ cells, while both naive subsets had comparably high diversity.

UMI-labeled TRB cDNA libraries were prepared by 5' RACE. One entry per CDR3 protein, without DNA, is what TCRdb gives after re-calling the 5' RACE reads. The sample table sets out some 68,000 distinct CDR3 sequences. CD8+ T cell subsets were each sorted in triplicate, 250,000 to 300,000 cells apiece. Note on this clonotype: The antigen remains undetermined.

Germline-derived CDR1 and CDR2 are SGHKS and YYEKEE (reference sequence). The CDR3 is 13 amino acids. The sample taken for sequencing was naive CXCR3+ CD8+ T cells from blood. The subset was: CD45RO-CCR7+CD27+CD95- naive CD8+ T cells expressing CXCR3 (TNR3+). The rearrangement joins TRBV5-5 to TRBJ2-7. The sequence came from a human donor in good health. Some clones in this sample may be carry-over from other donors' samples. The CDR3 is CASSPLDVNEQYF.